The clone carrying this TCR beta chain appeared many times. The antigen remains unidentified. Mismatch with germline at one junction end may stem from a read error. This sample is part of a study of T cells in Graves' hyperthyroidism and ophthalmopathy. The study based diagnoses on clinical symptoms, serum thyroxine and TRAb, thyroid ultrasound and orbital computed tomography. Source material for PBMCs was about 10 ml fresh peripheral blood. The length of the CDR3 is 15 residues. Germline-derived CDR1 and CDR2 are KGHSH and LQKENI. Study-level points and caveats: Median prediction lead before ophthalmopathy onset was about 6.3 months with the model. Blood also contained most expanded thyroid clonotypes above 0.001.

From RNA transcripts, TCR beta CDR3 regions were amplified. TCR CDR3 underwent first-round RT-PCR with the HTBI primer set. TCRdb re-analysed the multiplex PCR reads in MiXCR, keeping a single row per CDR3 protein. The sample gives roughly 380,000 distinct CDR3 sequences, about 20% of which show up once; 3% to 4.5% is in the top ten. The clonotype was recovered from a woman under 30 with Graves' hyperthyroidism. The chain joins TRBV18 to TRBJ2-7; 9 bases agree with TRBD1. Input material: blood. The CDR3, as DNA: TGTGCCAGCTCATCACCCGGGACAGGGTTCTACGAGCAGTACTTC. Its translation: CASSSPGTGFYEQYF.